These 3 T cell receptor beta chains came from one sample sequenced in a study of shared clonotypes between healthy human individuals. Using immunoSEQ multiplex PCR, the repertoire was profiled, and TCRdb retains in-frame clones only, with some absent. The data contain around 700,000 clones, around 72% of them singletons. The sequenced sample consisted of memory CD4+ T cells sorted from blood. As for subset: CD45RA-negative fraction. Receptors originate from a woman aged 25 to 39 in good health.

This clone was counted a single time. The chain employs TRBV6-5 and TRBJ1-1; D uncertain. The CDR3 is 13 residues long. V gave up 2 bases and J gave up 1 base, with 5 bases separating them. The germline gives CDR1 MNHEY, CDR2 SVGAGI. The chain's CDR3 is CASSYLSNTEAFF. CDR3 coding DNA: TGTGCCAGCAGTTACCTGTCGAACACTGAAGCTTTCTTT.

The rearrangement links TRBV15 to TRBJ1-1, with D possibly matching TRBD1 (6 bases). Germline V lookup: CDR1 LNHNV, CDR2 YYDKDF (reference sequence). CDR3 size: 14 residues. The V end was cut by 6 bases, the J end by 1 base, with 12 bases between. CDR3 in amino acids: CATSTGSKNTEAFF. CDR3 sequence (DNA): TGTGCCACCAGTACAGGGTCGAAGAACACTGAAGCTTTCTTT.

V gene TRBV25-1 combines with J gene TRBJ2-1; D remains unclear. V lost 1 base to trimming and J lost 7 bases, with 20 bases between them. CDR3 length equals 17 residues. Germline V gives CDR1 MGHDK, CDR2 SYGVNS. CDR3 in amino acids: CASSEFIGSPHRNEQFF. The DNA of the CDR3 is TGTGCCAGCAGTGAATTCATCGGATCACCTCATCGGAATGAGCAGTTCTTC.